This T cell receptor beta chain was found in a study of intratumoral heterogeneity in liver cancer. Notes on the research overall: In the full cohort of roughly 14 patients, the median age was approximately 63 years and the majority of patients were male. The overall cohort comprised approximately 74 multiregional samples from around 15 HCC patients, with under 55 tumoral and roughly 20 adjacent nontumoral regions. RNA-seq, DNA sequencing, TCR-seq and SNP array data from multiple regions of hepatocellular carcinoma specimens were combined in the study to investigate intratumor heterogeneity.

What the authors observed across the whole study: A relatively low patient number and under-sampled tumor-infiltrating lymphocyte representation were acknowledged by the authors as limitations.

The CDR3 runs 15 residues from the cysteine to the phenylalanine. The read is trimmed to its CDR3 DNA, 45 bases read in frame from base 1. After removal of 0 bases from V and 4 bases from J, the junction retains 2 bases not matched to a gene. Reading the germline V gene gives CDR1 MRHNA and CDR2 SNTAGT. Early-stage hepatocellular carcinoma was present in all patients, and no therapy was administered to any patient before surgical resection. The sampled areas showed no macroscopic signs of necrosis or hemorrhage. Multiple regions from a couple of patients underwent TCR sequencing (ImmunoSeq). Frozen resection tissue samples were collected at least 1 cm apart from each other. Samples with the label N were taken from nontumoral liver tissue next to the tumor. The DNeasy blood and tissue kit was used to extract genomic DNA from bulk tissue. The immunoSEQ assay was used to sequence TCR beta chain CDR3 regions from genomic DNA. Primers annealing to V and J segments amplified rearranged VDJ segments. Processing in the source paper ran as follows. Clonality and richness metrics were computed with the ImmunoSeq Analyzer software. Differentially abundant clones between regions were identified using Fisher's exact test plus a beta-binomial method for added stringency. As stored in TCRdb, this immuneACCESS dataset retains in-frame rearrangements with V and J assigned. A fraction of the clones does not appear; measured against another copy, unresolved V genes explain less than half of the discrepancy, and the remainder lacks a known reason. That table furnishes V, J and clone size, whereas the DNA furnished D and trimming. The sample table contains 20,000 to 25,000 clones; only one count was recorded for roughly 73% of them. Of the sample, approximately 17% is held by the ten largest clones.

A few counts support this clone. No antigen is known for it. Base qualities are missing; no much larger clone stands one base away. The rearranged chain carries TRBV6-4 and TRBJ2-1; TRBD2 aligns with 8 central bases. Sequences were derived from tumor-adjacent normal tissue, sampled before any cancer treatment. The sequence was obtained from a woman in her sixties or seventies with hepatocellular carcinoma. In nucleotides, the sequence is TGTGCCAGCAGTGACTCAGCGGGAGTTTACAATGAGCAGTTCTTC. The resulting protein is CASSDSAGVYNEQFF.